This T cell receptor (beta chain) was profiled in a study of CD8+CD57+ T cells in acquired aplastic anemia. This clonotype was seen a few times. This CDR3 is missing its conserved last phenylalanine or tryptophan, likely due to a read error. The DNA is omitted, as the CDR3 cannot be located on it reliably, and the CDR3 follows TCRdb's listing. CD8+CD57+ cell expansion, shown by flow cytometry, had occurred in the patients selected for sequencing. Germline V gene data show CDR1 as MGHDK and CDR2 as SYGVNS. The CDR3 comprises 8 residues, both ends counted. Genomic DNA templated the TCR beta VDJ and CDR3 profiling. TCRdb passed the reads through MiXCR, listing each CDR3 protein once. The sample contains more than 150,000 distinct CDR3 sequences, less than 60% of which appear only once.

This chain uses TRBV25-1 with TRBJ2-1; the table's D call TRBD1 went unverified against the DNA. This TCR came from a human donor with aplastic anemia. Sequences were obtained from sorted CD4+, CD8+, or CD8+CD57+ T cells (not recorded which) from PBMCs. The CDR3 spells CASSEAGA.